This T cell receptor beta chain appears in the sequencing data of a study of technical replicates of blood from four donors. The repertoire was sequenced with immunoSEQ multiplex PCR; TCRdb's copy has only in-frame clones and lacks some. Of tens of thousands of clones listed, about 94% are singletons. The sequence came from a human donor in good health. The specimen was T cells isolated from PBMCs.

The CDR3 DNA follows: TGTGCCAGCAACTTAGGGGGAACAGATACGCAGTATTTT. Its protein is CASNLGGTDTQYF. The V and J genes are TRBV5-6 and TRBJ2-3; D might be TRBD1 (6 bases). The V end was cut by 6 bases, the J end by 3 bases, with 11 bases between. Per the germline V gene, CDR1 is SGHDT and CDR2 is YYEEEE. This CDR3 region has 13 residues.